These T cell receptor beta chains were read from a single sample in a study of blood T cell repertoires in COVID-19. The method was immunoSEQ multiplex PCR; TCRdb's version includes in-frame clones alone and lacks a portion of them. The sample contains some 260,000 clones, more than 70% of which appear only once. Material: peripheral blood. These receptors all stem from a middle-aged woman who had recovered from COVID-19. The CDR3 runs from the conserved cysteine through the conserved F or W. A D gene is named only where the DNA matches it firmly. Clone size is stated in some rows and not others, as once, few, many or a class when expanded.

D gene: NA
J gene: TRBJ1-5
clone size: NA
V gene: TRBV12-3/TRBV12-4
CDR3 DNA: TGTGCCAGCAGTTTAGACAGGGATCAGCCCCAGCATTTT
CDR3 protein: CASSLDRDQPQHF

D gene: TRBD1
J gene: TRBJ1-2
clone size: once
V gene: TRBV25-1
CDR3 DNA: TGTGCCAGCAGTGAATCGGGACAGGGTAACGGCTACACCTTC
CDR3 protein: CASSESGQGNGYTF

D gene: NA
J gene: TRBJ2-6
clone size: NA
V gene: TRBV19
CDR3 DNA: TGTGCCAGTAGTATAATAGGCGGAAGCTCTGGGGCCAACGTCCTGACTTTC
CDR3 protein: CASSIIGGSSGANVLTF

D gene: NA
J gene: TRBJ2-7
clone size: NA
V gene: TRBV7-2
CDR3 DNA: TGTGCCAGCAGCTTAGAACTGACTTTTAAGGCCTACGAGCAGTACTTC
CDR3 protein: CASSLELTFKAYEQYF

D gene: NA
J gene: TRBJ2-7
clone size: once
V gene: TRBV5-1
CDR3 DNA: TGCGCCAGCAGCTTGGATTCGGTCTACGAGCAGTACTTC
CDR3 protein: CASSLDSVYEQYF

D gene: NA
J gene: TRBJ2-3
clone size: NA
V gene: TRBV27
CDR3 DNA: TGTGCCAGTTACCGGGACTTGGCTTCGGCAGATACGCAGTATTTT
CDR3 protein: CASYRDLASADTQYF

D gene: TRBD1
J gene: TRBJ1-2
clone size: NA
V gene: TRBV7-8
CDR3 DNA: TGTGCCAGCAGCTTACAAGGCTTAGACAGGGGAGGGGGCTACACCTTC
CDR3 protein: CASSLQGLDRGGGYTF

D gene: NA
J gene: TRBJ2-3
clone size: NA
V gene: TRBV11-2
CDR3 DNA: TGTGCCAGCAGCTTAACGGGGTACACAGATACGCAGTATTTT
CDR3 protein: CASSLTGYTDTQYF

D gene: TRBD1
J gene: TRBJ1-5
clone size: NA
V gene: TRBV28
CDR3 DNA: TGTGCCAGTTCCATACAGGGGACCAATCAGCCCCAGCATTTT
CDR3 protein: CASSIQGTNQPQHF

D gene: TRBD2
J gene: TRBJ2-1
clone size: NA
V gene: TRBV5-5
CDR3 DNA: TGTGCCAGCAGCAAATTCACGGGCGGGAGCTACAATGAGCAGTTCTTC
CDR3 protein: CASSKFTGGSYNEQFF

D gene: NA
J gene: TRBJ2-2
clone size: NA
V gene: TRBV9
CDR3 DNA: TGTGCCAGTACACTAGGGGGTAACACCGGGGAGCTGTTTTTT
CDR3 protein: CASTLGGNTGELFF

D gene: NA
J gene: TRBJ1-6
clone size: NA
V gene: TRBV27
CDR3 DNA: TGTGCCAGCAGTCCAGGAAGCTCCTATAATTCACCCCTCCACTTT
CDR3 protein: CASSPGSSYNSPLHF

D gene: TRBD1
J gene: TRBJ1-5
clone size: once
V gene: TRBV18
CDR3 DNA: TGTGCCAGCTCACAAACAGGGGTGGGAAATCAGCCCCAGCATTTT
CDR3 protein: CASSQTGVGNQPQHF